The source of this T cell receptor beta chain is a study of vaccination effects on CD4 cells after COVID-19. As concerns this clone: Its antigen is not identified.

This table comes from immunoSEQ multiplex PCR, and its TCRdb copy is limited to in-frame clones, with some not included. This sample yields approximately 65,000 clones, of which around 70% are seen a single time; around 1.5% belongs to the top ten. Under the ViraFEST assay, PBMC were stimulated with viral peptide pools so that antigen-specific CD4+ T cells expanded. Sequencing was performed afterwards. Subsequent to a culture period of more than 8 days, CD4+ T cells were isolated. The cohort was immunized with two doses of either the BNT162b2 or mRNA-1273 vaccine. PBMC were cultured at under 2.5 million per well with 8 to 10 IU/ml IL-2 and around 9 ug/ml peptides. Germline V CDR1 and CDR2: SEHNR, FQNEAQ (reference sequence). V dropped 3 bases and J dropped 1 base, with 16 bases sitting between them. The CDR3 extends over 17 amino acids.

The chain uses TRBV7-9 and TRBJ2-1; a weak D match, TRBD2 (5 bases). This sample comprised CD4+ T cells from PBMCs cultured with HCoV-229E spike peptides, obtained after COVID-19 vaccination. This receptor was taken from a human donor who received a COVID-19 vaccine. The CDR3 sequence: CASSFRRGRTSYNEQFF. As DNA, the CDR3 is TGTGCCAGCAGCTTTAGACGGGGTCGTACGTCCTACAATGAGCAGTTCTTC. The entire variable domain, with the rest obtained from reference TRBV7-9 and TRBJ2-1, is as follows: DTGVSQNPRHKITKRGQNVTFRCDPISEHNRLYWYRQTLGQGPEFLTYFQNEAQLEKSRLLSDRFSAERPKGSFSTLEIQRTEQGDSAMYLCASSFRRGRTSYNEQFFGPGTRLTVL.